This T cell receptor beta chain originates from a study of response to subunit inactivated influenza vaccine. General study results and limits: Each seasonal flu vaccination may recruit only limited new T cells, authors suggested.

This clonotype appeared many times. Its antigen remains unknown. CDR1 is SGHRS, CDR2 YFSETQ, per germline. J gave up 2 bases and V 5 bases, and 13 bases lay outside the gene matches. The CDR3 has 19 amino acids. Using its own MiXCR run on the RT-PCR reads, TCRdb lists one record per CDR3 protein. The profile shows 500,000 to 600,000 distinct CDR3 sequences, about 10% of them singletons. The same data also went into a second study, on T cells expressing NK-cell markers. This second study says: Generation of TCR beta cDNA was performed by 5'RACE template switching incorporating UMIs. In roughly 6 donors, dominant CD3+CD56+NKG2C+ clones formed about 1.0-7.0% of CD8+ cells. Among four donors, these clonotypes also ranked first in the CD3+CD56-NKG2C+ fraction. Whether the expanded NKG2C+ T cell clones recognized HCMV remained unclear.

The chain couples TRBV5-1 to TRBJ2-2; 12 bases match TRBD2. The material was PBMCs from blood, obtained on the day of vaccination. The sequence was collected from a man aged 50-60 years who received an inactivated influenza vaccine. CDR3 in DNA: TGCGCCAGCAGTCGTCGGACTAGCGGGGCCACGCTAAACACCGGGGAGCTGTTTTTT. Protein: CASSRRTSGATLNTGELFF.